This entry is about one T cell receptor beta chain. Its recognized antigen is unknown. Instrument on record: Illumina HiSeq 2000. The TCR beta cDNA libraries were made using 5'RACE template switching, a step that added both a universal primer site and unique molecular identifiers. cDNA synthesis was primed from the TCR beta constant segment, followed by two successive PCR amplification steps. The authors' pipeline ran thus. MIGEC handled demultiplexing of the reads and grouping by UMI, while MiTCR was used to assemble and quantify clonotypes. To remove erroneous sequences, TCR cDNA sequences were retained only when supported by two or more reads. The tcR package was used for downstream repertoire analysis, and clonotypes were matched between fractions using CDR3 nucleotide sequence together with V segment. VDJmatch was used to annotate antigen specificity against VDJdb, with one amino acid substitution in CDR3 allowed. Reads reprocessed by TCRdb are summarized as one entry per CDR3 protein sequence, and DNA is absent. TCRdb's processing, not the authors' own work, is the source of the V and J calls. The sample table on file contains about 460,000 distinct CDR3 sequences. More than 1.4% of the sample rests with the top ten.

The sample is drawn from a study of T cells expressing NK-cell markers (dated by TCRdb to about 2020). Context from the whole study: In sorted CD3+CD56+NKG2C+, CD3+CD56+NKG2C- and CD3+CD56-NKG2C+ T-cell subsets from several donors, TCR beta-chain repertoires were profiled. Among the eight sequenced donors, only one was HCMV-seronegative, while the other seven were HCMV-seropositive. Randomly selected healthy volunteers, three men and five women, were used as the eight sequenced donors. Illumina HiSeq 2000/2500, MiSeq or NextSeq was used to sequence libraries as 2 x 150 bp reads. Study-level results and caveats: It remained unclear whether the expanded NKG2C-expressing T cell clones were specific for HCMV antigens. Those dominant clonotypes were again the most abundant among CD3+CD56-NKG2C+ cells in a handful of donors, at roughly 25-60.1%. In several donors, the dominant CD3+CD56+NKG2C+ clonotypes were found to rank among the top 10 CD8+ clonotypes and to make up about 1.0-8% of CD8+ T cells.

HCMV serostatus was determined by detecting HCMV-specific IgG in serum with a commercial ELISA kit. Ficoll density gradient centrifugation was used to isolate peripheral blood mononuclear cells from blood. The germline V gene (reference sequence) gives CDR1 as PRHDT and CDR2 as FYEKMQ. From the cysteine through the phenylalanine, the CDR3 covers 13 amino acids. No DNA is given. What was sequenced was blood T cells: a sorted CD56 or NKG2C T cell subset, CD4+ or CD8+ T cells, or bulk PBMC T cells (not recorded which). This clonotype was sampled from a woman in her forties or fifties in good health. Donor details come from another sample of the same person, matched by shared clones. Recombination connected TRBV13 to TRBJ2-7; without DNA, the TCRdb call of TRBD1 cannot be checked. The CDR3 region reads CASNTGQRHEQYF.